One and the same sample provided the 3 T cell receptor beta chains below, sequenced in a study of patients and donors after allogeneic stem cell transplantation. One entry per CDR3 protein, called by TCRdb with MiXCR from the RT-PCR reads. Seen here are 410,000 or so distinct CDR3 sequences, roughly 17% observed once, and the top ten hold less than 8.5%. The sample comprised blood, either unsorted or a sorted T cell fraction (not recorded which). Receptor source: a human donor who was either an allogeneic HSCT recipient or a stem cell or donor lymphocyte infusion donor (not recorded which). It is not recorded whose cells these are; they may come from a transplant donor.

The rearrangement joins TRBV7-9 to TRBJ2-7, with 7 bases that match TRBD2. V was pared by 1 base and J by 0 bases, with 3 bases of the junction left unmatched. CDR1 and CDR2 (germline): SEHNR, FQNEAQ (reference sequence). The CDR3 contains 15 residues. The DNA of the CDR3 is TGTGCCAGCAGCTTAGAAGCGGGGACCTCCTACGAGCAGTACTTC. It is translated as CASSLEAGTSYEQYF.

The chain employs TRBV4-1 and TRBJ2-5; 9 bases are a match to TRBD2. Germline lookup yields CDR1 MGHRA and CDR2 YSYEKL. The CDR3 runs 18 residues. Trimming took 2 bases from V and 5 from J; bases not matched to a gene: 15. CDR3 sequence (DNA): TGCGCCAGCAGCCAAACTACTCTAGCTCTAGCGGGAATGGAGACCCAGTACTTC. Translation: CASSQTTLALAGMETQYF.

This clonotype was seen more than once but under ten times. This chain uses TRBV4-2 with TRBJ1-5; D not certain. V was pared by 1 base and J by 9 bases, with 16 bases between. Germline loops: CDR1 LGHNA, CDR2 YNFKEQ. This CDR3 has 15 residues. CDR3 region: CASSQALGVPWPQHF. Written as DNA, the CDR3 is TGTGCCAGCAGCCAAGCTCTAGGAGTCCCATGGCCCCAGCATTTT.